One and the same sample provided the 20 T cell receptor beta chains below, sequenced in a study of shared clonotypes between healthy human individuals. Produced via immunoSEQ multiplex PCR; TCRdb's table is partial and in-frame only. The sample carries some 79,000 clones, about 65% recorded once. Sequencing was performed on memory CD8+ T cells sorted from blood. Indicated subset: CD45RO+ cells pooled with CCR7-negative TemRA cells. All receptors derive from a man aged 30-40 years in good health.

V usage is TRBV7-9 and J usage is TRBJ2-7, with D unresolved. Germline CDR1 SEHNR, CDR2 FQNEAQ (reference sequence). With 3 bases removed from V and 2 bases from J, the gap between germline ends came to 8 bases. The CDR3 extends over 13 amino acids. The CDR3 nucleotides read TGTGCCAGCAGCTTTGGATCAACCTACGAGCAGTACTTC. The encoded protein is CASSFGSTYEQYF.

This clone came up a few times. For the CDR3, the DNA is TGTGCCAGCAGCTCCGCTAGGACAGGGGGGAACATTCAGTACTTC. Its translation is CASSSARTGGNIQYF. The chain combines TRBV7-9 with TRBJ2-4; 10 nucleotides align to TRBD1. This CDR3 has 15 residues. With V trimmed by 4 bases and J by 7 bases, 7 bases remained unmatched. The germline V gene encodes CDR1 SEHNR and CDR2 FQNEAQ (reference sequence).

The chain uses TRBV6-5 and TRBJ1-2; D is possibly TRBD1 (5 bases). V was clipped by 2 bases and J by 8 bases, with 12 bases between them. The CDR3 has 13 amino acids. From germline, CDR1 is MNHEY and CDR2 SVGAGI. The CDR3 reads CASSYRGEGGYTF. The DNA for the CDR3 is TGTGCCAGCAGTTACAGGGGCGAAGGAGGCTACACCTTC.

This clone has ten or more counts. The J gene is TRBJ1-2, the V gene TRBV6-6; TRBD1 matches at 8 bases. The germline gives CDR1 MNHNY, CDR2 SVGAGI (reference sequence). The CDR3 extends over 13 amino acids. The V and J ends lost 8 bases and 7 bases, in that order; junction bases with no gene match: 9. CDR3 protein: CASSIVTGGGYTF. For the CDR3, the DNA is TGTGCCAGCTCCATCGTAACAGGGGGTGGCTACACCTTC.

This clone was seen a few times. V and J are TRBV25-1 and TRBJ2-7, with D unresolved. Looked up from germline, CDR1 is MGHDK and CDR2 is SYGVNS. CDR3 length: 16 amino acids. V dropped 0 bases and J dropped 3 bases, with 15 bases sitting between them. This CDR3 is CASSEYAQAPSYEQYF. The CDR3 nucleotides read TGTGCCAGCAGTGAATACGCCCAGGCCCCGAGCTACGAGCAGTACTTC.

This sequence joins TRBV10-1 and TRBJ2-3; D remains ambiguous. Germline-derived CDR1 and CDR2 are WNHNN and SYGVQD (reference sequence). The CDR3 is made up of 15 amino acids. V was shortened by 3 bases and J by 3 bases, with 13 bases between the two germline ends. The CDR3 DNA reads as TGCGCCAGCAGTGATCCATTCGCCAGGACAGATACGCAGTATTTT. Its protein is CASSDPFARTDTQYF.

The V and J genes are TRBV7-9 and TRBJ1-1; D unclear. The CDR3 consists of 15 residues. Trimming shortened V by 3 bases and J by 2 bases, and 13 bases separated the two germline ends. Germline-derived CDR1 and CDR2 are SEHNR and FQNEAQ (reference sequence). Here the CDR3 DNA reads TGTGCCAGCAGCTTCCTTTCGGCAGGAAACACTGAAGCTTTCTTT. This translates into CASSFLSAGNTEAFF.

V is TRBV27 and J is TRBJ1-5, with D maybe TRBD1 (5 bases). The CDR3 loop spans 15 amino acids. Trimming took 1 base from V and 2 from J, leaving 9 bases between them. Germline CDR1 MNHEY, CDR2 SMNVEV (reference sequence). CDR3 in amino acids: CASSLWGGGNQPQHF. DNA for the CDR3: TGTGCCAGCAGTTTATGGGGAGGGGGCAATCAGCCCCAGCATTTT.

The chain is built from TRBV9 and TRBJ2-3; 7 nucleotides line up with TRBD2. The CDR3 sequence is 16 residues long. V was pared by 0 bases and J by 0 bases, with 4 bases of the junction left unmatched. Germline CDR1 SGDLS, CDR2 YYNGEE. Here the CDR3 DNA reads TGTGCCAGCAGCGTAGTAAGCGGGACGAGCACAGATACGCAGTATTTT. The encoded protein is CASSVVSGTSTDTQYF.

This chain uses TRBV7-9 with TRBJ2-5; possibly TRBD2 for D (6 bases). Trimming pared 4 bases from V and 5 bases from J, leaving 20 bases between. The CDR3 loop spans 16 amino acids. Per the germline V gene, CDR1 is SEHNR and CDR2 is FQNEAQ (reference sequence). CDR3 coding DNA: TGTGCCAGCAGCTCCTCTTTTCCCGGGAGCGGGGAGACCCAGTACTTC. As protein: CASSSSFPGSGETQYF.

This clone has a handful of counts. CDR3 nucleotides: TGTGCCAGCAGTATGGGGAATAGCAATCAGCCCCAGCATTTT. As protein: CASSMGNSNQPQHF. The chain is built from TRBV6-5 and TRBJ1-5; D gene ambiguous. The V end lost 5 bases, the J end lost 0 bases, and 8 bases lay between the germline ends. Germline V lookup: CDR1 MNHEY, CDR2 SVGAGI. This CDR3 contains 14 residues.

The V and J genes are TRBV25-1 and TRBJ2-7; the match to TRBD1 covers 8 bases. Trimming at V came to 8 bases and at J to 0 bases, leaving 9 bases not matched to a gene. The CDR3 has 15 amino acids. Germline lookup yields CDR1 MGHDK and CDR2 SYGVNS. The CDR3 here is CASCPGQVGSYEQYF. DNA of the CDR3: TGTGCCAGCTGCCCGGGACAGGTCGGCTCCTACGAGCAGTACTTC.

The V gene is TRBV5-1, the J gene TRBJ1-2, with no clear D. Germline CDR1 is SGHRS and CDR2 is YFSETQ. Trimming took off 0 bases at V and 6 bases at J, with 18 bases between the two ends. This CDR3 contains 16 residues. CDR3 coding DNA: TGCGCCAGCAGCTTGGAAGGTAACATCGCGGGTCATGGCTACACCTTC. Its protein product is CASSLEGNIAGHGYTF.

This clone was counted a few times. The CDR3 loop is CASSGGIRTDTQYF. The CDR3 coding sequence is TGCGCCAGCAGTGGGGGGATTCGAACAGATACGCAGTATTTT. The chain is built from TRBV5-1 and TRBJ2-3; D is possibly TRBD2 (6 bases). CDR3 length equals 14 residues. Germline V lookup: CDR1 SGHRS, CDR2 YFSETQ. Trimming stripped 5 bases from V and 3 bases from J, with 13 bases between.

Only one count was recorded for this clone. This chain links TRBV6-5 with TRBJ2-7; tentatively, D is TRBD1 (5 bases). The CDR3 is 12 residues long. Germline V gene lookup returns CDR1 MNHEY and CDR2 SVGAGI. Between the trimmed V and J ends, which lost 6 bases and 3 bases, there was a span of 9 bases. CDR3 sequence: CASRKDNYEQYF. The CDR3 nucleotides read TGTGCCAGCAGAAAGGACAACTACGAGCAGTACTTC.

The V and J genes are TRBV6-1 and TRBJ2-7, with a weak D call TRBD2 (6 bases). The CDR3 is 13 residues long. In germline, CDR1 is MNHNS, CDR2 SASEGT. Trimming left V 11 bases short and J 0 bases short, with 14 bases between. CDR3 sequence (DNA): TGTGCCCAGCGGAGGGCGGGCTCCTACGAGCAGTACTTC. It translates to CAQRRAGSYEQYF.

This rearrangement joins TRBV15 to TRBJ2-2; 11 bases align to TRBD2. Germline V gene lookup returns CDR1 LNHNV and CDR2 YYDKDF (reference sequence). J gave up 7 bases and V 0 bases, and 7 bases lay outside the gene matches. This CDR3 is 17 amino acids long. CDR3 amino acids: CATSRDLLAGADGELFF. The DNA for the CDR3 is TGTGCCACCAGCAGAGATCTACTAGCGGGAGCGGACGGGGAGCTGTTTTTT.

This clone has only a few counts. The chain has TRBV5-4 and TRBJ1-4, with TRBD1 matching over 8 bases. The CDR3 length is 17 residues. Losses at the gene ends were 4 bases for V and 2 bases for J; bases not matched to a gene: 10. Germline V CDR1 and CDR2: SGHNT, YYREEE (reference sequence). The CDR3 is CASSRGQEVATNEKLFF. DNA for the CDR3: TGTGCCAGCAGCCGGGGACAGGAGGTTGCGACTAATGAAAAACTGTTTTTT.

In its sample, this clone was seen many times. The chain uses TRBV5-6 and TRBJ2-1, with 9 positions matching TRBD2. CDR1 and CDR2 (germline): SGHDT, YYEEEE. The CDR3 loop spans 16 amino acids. V shed 6 bases and J 4 bases; nucleotides not matched to a gene: 11. CDR3 protein: CASNRPTSGLYNEQFF. The CDR3 coding sequence is TGTGCCAGCAACCGCCCCACTAGCGGGTTATACAATGAGCAGTTCTTC.

J is TRBJ1-1 and V is TRBV6-1, with 8 bases identical to TRBD1. There are 14 residues in the CDR3. The germline gives CDR1 MNHNS, CDR2 SASEGT. Unmatched junction bases numbered 5, after V lost 4 bases and J lost 4 bases. In nucleotides, the CDR3 is TGTGCCAGCAGTGCTCGACAGGGGCCCACTGAAGCTTTCTTT. The encoded protein is CASSARQGPTEAFF.